This T cell receptor (beta chain) derives from a study of blood T cell repertoires in COVID-19. Across the study: Sample material is recorded as cDNA or gDNA derived from T cells, B-cell-depleted T cells, or PBMCs.

In this sample, this clone turned up once. Libraries were prepared by immunoSEQ multiplex PCR; TCRdb keeps only in-frame clonotypes and omits some of them. The sample consists of a few hundred thousand clones, roughly 88% of them appearing once. Sequencing used peripheral blood. The receptor was isolated from a woman in her thirties who had recovered from COVID-19.

CDR3 sequence reads: CAINEGTSGGQETQYF. The DNA of the CDR3 is TGTGCCATCAACGAAGGGACTAGCGGGGGGCAAGAGACCCAGTACTTC. The chain links TRBV28 to TRBJ2-5; 15 positions match TRBD2. After removal of 10 bases from V and 2 bases from J, the junction contained 8 bases not matched to a gene. The CDR3 length is 16 residues. From germline, CDR1 is MDHEN and CDR2 SYDVKM.